This entry is about one T cell receptor (beta chain). These data originate in a study of blood T cell repertoires in COVID-19. Sequenced by immunoSEQ multiplex PCR; TCRdb stores in-frame clones only, minus some. Of about 270,000 clones detected, 88% appear once; the ten largest clones hold 2.5% to 3.5%. Germline V gives CDR1 SQVTM, CDR2 ANQGSEA. With 8 bases removed from V and 6 bases from J, the gap between germline ends came to 10 bases. This CDR3 is built from 10 residues. Sequenced sample: PBMCs or T cells enriched from blood (not recorded which). This chain joins TRBV29-1 and TRBJ1-1, with D unclear. The origin of this receptor is a woman aged 50 to 60 who had recovered from COVID-19. Here the CDR3 reads CSLGEAEAFF. The CDR3 nucleotides are TGCAGCCTGGGTGAGGCTGAAGCTTTCTTT.